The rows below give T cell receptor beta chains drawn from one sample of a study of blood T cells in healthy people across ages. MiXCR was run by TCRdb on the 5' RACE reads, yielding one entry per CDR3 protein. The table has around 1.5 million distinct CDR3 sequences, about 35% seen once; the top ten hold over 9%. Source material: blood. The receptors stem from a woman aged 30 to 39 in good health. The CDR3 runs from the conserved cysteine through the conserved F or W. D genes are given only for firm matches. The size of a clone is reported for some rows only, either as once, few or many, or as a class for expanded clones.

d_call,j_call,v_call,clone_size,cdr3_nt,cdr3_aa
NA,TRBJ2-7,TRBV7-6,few,TGTGCCAGCTCCGGGACACCGACAGAAGAGCAGTACTTC,CASSGTPTEEQYF
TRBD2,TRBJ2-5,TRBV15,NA,TGTGCCACCAGTACTAGCGGGACACAAGAGACCCAGTACTTC,CATSTSGTQETQYF
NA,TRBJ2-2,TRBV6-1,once,TGTGCCAGCAGTGAAGTACGTTTCACCGGGGACCTGTTTTTT,CASSEVRFTGDLFF
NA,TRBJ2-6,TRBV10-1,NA,TGCGCCAGCAGTGAATTTGAAAGAGTCGGCAACGTCCTGACTTTC,CASSEFERVGNVLTF
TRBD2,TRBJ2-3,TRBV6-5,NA,TGTGCCAGCAGTTTAGCGGGGTGGAGCACAGATACGCAGTATTTT,CASSLAGWSTDTQYF
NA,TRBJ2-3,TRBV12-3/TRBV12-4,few,TGTGCCAGCAGTTCTATACTAGTCAGCACAGATACGCAGTATTTT,CASSSILVSTDTQYF
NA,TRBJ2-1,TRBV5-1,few,TGCGCCAGCAGCAACCGACCCGATAGCAATGAGCAGTTCTTC,CASSNRPDSNEQFF
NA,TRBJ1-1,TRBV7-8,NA,TGTGCCAGCAGCCGAATGGAATTGAACACTGAAGCTTTCTTT,CASSRMELNTEAFF
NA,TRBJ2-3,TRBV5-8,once,TGTGCCAGCAGCCTGGTGGTCCGGGGGCCTCCGGGAGATACGCAGTATTTT,CASSLVVRGPPGDTQYF
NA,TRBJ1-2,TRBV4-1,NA,TGCGCCAGCAGCCACACGATTAGGAAGTGGGGGCGCGACTATGGCTACACCTTC,CASSHTIRKWGRDYGYTF
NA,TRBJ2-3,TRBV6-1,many,TGTGCCAGCAGTGAACTTACCGGGCTTAGCACAGATACGCAGTATTTT,CASSELTGLSTDTQYF
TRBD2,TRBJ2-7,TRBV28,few,TGTGCCAGCAGTGTTCTGGGACTAGCTAACGCCGAGCAGTACTTC,CASSVLGLANAEQYF
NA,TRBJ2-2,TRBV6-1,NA,TGTGCCAGCAGTGATTTACTAGCCGGGACCGGGGAGCTGTTTTTT,CASSDLLAGTGELFF
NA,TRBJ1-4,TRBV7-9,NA,TGTGCCGGCAGCTTGTCCGGGGCGCGGGAAAAACTGTTTTTT,CAGSLSGAREKLFF
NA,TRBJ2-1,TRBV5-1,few,TGCGCCAGCAGCCCCCTTCAGTTTTCGCCTAATGAGCAGTTCTTC,CASSPLQFSPNEQFF
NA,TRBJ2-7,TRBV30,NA,TGTGCCGGGAGTAAGGCTACCTACGAGCAGTACTTC,CAGSKATYEQYF
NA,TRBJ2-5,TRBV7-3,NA,TGTGCCAGCAGCCCGGGACGGACTCTCCGAGAGACCCAGTACTTC,CASSPGRTLRETQYF
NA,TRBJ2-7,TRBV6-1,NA,TGTGCCAGCAGACCGGTGATCTACGAGCAGTACTTC,CASRPVIYEQYF
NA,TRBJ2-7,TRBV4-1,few,TGCGCCAGCAGCCCCTGGGCCGGCAGATCCTACGAGCAGTACTTC,CASSPWAGRSYEQYF
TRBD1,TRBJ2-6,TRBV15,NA,TGTACCACCAGCAGAGATAAGGTTACGGGACAGGGCCCCCGTGGGGCCAACGTCCTGACTTTC,CTTSRDKVTGQGPRGANVLTF
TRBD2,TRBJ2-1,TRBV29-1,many,TGCAGCGCCCCCGTAGGGCGGCTAGCGGGAGGCAATGAGCAGTTCTTC,CSAPVGRLAGGNEQFF
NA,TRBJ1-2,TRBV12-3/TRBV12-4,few,TGTGCCAGCAGTTTCCCCGGACTGGATGGCTACACCTTC,CASSFPGLDGYTF
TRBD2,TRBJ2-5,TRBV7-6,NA,TGTGCCAGCAGCTTACAGACGGGGGGACGAGAGACCCAGTACTTC,CASSLQTGGRETQYF
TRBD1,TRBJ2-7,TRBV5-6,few,TGTGCCAGCAGCTCCCTGGCCGGGACAGCAATATACGAGCAGTACTTC,CASSSLAGTAIYEQYF
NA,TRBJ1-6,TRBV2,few,TGTGCCAGCATTCGGGATAAGGGAGGCGGATCACCCCTCCACTTT,CASIRDKGGGSPLHF
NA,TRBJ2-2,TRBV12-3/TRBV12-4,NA,TGTGCCAACAGAAAAGACCCCCATAGTGGGGAGCTGTTTTTT,CANRKDPHSGELFF
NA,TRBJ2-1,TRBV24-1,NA,TGTGCCACCAGTGGAACCGGGACTTCCTTCAACGATGAGCAGTTCTTC,CATSGTGTSFNDEQFF
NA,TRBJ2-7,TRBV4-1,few,TGCGCCAGCAGCCCCTCACCCTTGGTGGACAGTACGTTCTCTGTCGAGCAGTACTTC,CASSPSPLVDSTFSVEQYF
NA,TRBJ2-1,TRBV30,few,TGTGCCTGGAGACCAGACCCGGATGAGCAGTTCTTC,CAWRPDPDEQFF
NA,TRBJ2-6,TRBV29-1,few,TGCAGCGTTGAAGAAGAATCTGGGGCCAACGCCCTGACTTTC,CSVEEESGANALTF
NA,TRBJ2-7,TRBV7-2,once,TGTGCCAGCAGCTCGGCGGTGGGAACCCACGAGCAGTACTTC,CASSSAVGTHEQYF
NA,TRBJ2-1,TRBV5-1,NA,TGCGCCAGCAGCTCCAATTTATTGACGGGGGGCAGCAATGAGCAGTTCTTC,CASSSNLLTGGSNEQFF
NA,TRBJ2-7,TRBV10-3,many,TGTGCCATCAGTCCGGGGAAACACGAGCAGTACTTC,CAISPGKHEQYF
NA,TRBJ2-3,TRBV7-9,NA,TGTGCCAGCAACGGCGCAGCGGGTGATACGCAGTATTTT,CASNGAAGDTQYF